This is a list of T cell receptor beta chains from one sample in a study of tumor-infiltrating lymphocytes in primary liver carcinoma. MiXCR was run by TCRdb on the multiplex PCR reads, yielding one entry per CDR3 protein. The sample consists of fewer than 85,000 distinct CDR3 sequences, 69% of them appearing once. Input material: tumor-adjacent normal liver tissue. These receptors were collected from a man between 40 and 49 years old with primary liver carcinoma and hepatitis B virus infection. Both conserved end residues are part of each CDR3. Each record gives: J gene, clone size, CDR3 length, D gene, V gene, CDR3 protein, CDR3 DNA. D genes are given only for firm matches. A clone size is listed for some rows: how often the clone was seen (once, few, many), or a class if it is expanded.

TRBJ1-5	many	11	NA	TRBV29-1	CSVISNQPQHF	TGCAGCGTTATTAGCAATCAGCCCCAGCATTTT
TRBJ2-5	NA	19	TRBD2	TRBV4-3	CASSQDSLAGEPWAETQNF	TGCGCCAGCAGCCAGGATAGCCTAGCGGGAGAGCCTTGGGCGGAGACCCAGAACTTC
TRBJ2-7	NA	15	TRBD2	TRBV6-2/TRBV6-3	CASKGLYSGTYEQYF	TGTGCCAGCAAAGGGTTGTATAGCGGGACCTACGAGCAGTACTTC
TRBJ2-2	NA	14	TRBD2	TRBV29-1	CNAQLAGVVGELFF	TGCAACGCGCAACTAGCGGGAGTGGTCGGGGAGCTGTTCTTT
TRBJ2-7	once	13	NA	TRBV6-6	CASGSQGNYEQHF	TGTGCCAGCGGTTCGCAGGGGAACTACGAGCAGCACTTC
TRBJ2-1	NA	15	NA	TRBV7-3	CASSPTSGGINEQLF	TGTGCCAGCAGCCCTACTAGTGGAGGTATCAATGAGCAGCTCTTC
TRBJ2-6	NA	15	NA	TRBV5-4	CASSLGFAGANVLTF	TGTGCCAGCAGCCTTGGATTTGCTGGGGCCAACGTCCTGACTTTC
TRBJ2-5	few	15	TRBD1	TRBV11-2	CASSLGWDSQETQYF	TGTGCCAGCAGCTTAGGTTGGGACAGTCAAGAGACCCAGTACTTC
TRBJ2-1	NA	19	NA	TRBV11-2	CASSPASVAGLSSHNEQFF	TGTGCCAGCAGCCCAGCTAGCGTAGCCGGCCTGAGCTCCCACAACGAGCAGTTCTTC
TRBJ2-4	NA	12	NA	TRBV4-2	CASSQDLDIQYF	TGTGCCAGCAGCCAAGATCTGGATATTCAGTATTTC
TRBJ2-1	NA	16	NA	TRBV24-1	CATSVKLALSYNEQFF	TGTGCCACCAGTGTTAAGCTAGCGCTTTCTTACAATGAGCAGTTCTTC
TRBJ2-3	NA	15	NA	TRBV2	CASSENYGGGDTQYF	TGTGCCAGCAGTGAAAACTATGGAGGGGGAGATACGCAGTATTTT
TRBJ2-7	NA	17	NA	TRBV4-2	CASSQPEGQFSSYEQYF	TGTGCTAGCAGCCAACCGGAGGGTCAGTTTAGCTCCTACGAGCAGTACTTC
TRBJ1-1	NA	13	NA	TRBV5-4	CASSSRGGTEAFF	TGTGCCAGCAGCTCAAGGGGAGGCACTGAAGCTTTCTTT
TRBJ2-3	NA	16	NA	TRBV5-1	CASSFNGRGSTDTQYF	TGCGCCAGCAGCTTTAATGGCAGGGGAAGCACAGATACGCAGTATTTT
TRBJ1-2	NA	15	NA	TRBV11-2	CASSLLRQLNCGYIF	TGTGCCAGCAGCTTACTAAGGCAGCTAAACTGTGGCTACATCTTC
TRBJ2-3	many	16	NA	TRBV5-1	CASSLDAARGTDTQYF	TGCGCCAGCAGCTTGGACGCAGCTCGGGGCACAGATACGCAGTATTTT
TRBJ2-4	NA	15	TRBD1	TRBV5-1	CASSATGMAKNIQYF	TGCGCCAGCAGCGCGACAGGGATGGCCAAAAACATTCAGTACTTC
TRBJ2-2	many	16	TRBD2	TRBV10-3	CAISEQAGVDTGELFF	TGTGCCATCAGTGAGCAAGCGGGAGTGGACACCGGGGAGCTGTTTTTT
TRBJ2-1	NA	13	NA	TRBV11-2	CPSSHGFPNEQFF	TGTCCCAGCAGCCACGGGTTCCCGAATGAGCAGTTCTTC
TRBJ2-6	NA	15	NA	TRBV2	CASLFRQAGANVLTF	TGTGCCAGCTTGTTTCGACAGGCTGGGGCCAACGTCCTGACTTTC
TRBJ2-3	once	17	NA	TRBV6-5	CASHEQDGRKETGTQYF	TGTGCAAGCCACGAACAGGACGGTAGGAAGGAGACAGGTACGCAGTATTTT
TRBJ2-3	NA	13	NA	TRBV11-2	CASSFHGTDTQYF	TGTGCCAGCAGCTTCCATGGCACAGATACGCAGTATTTT
TRBJ2-7	NA	14	NA	TRBV4-1	CTSSQVPGENEQYF	TGCACCAGCAGCCAAGTCCCAGGGGAAAACGAGCAGTACTTC
TRBJ2-3	many	11	NA	TRBV2	CASSFEDTQYF	TGTGCCAGCAGTTTCGAAGATACGCAGTATTTT
TRBJ2-7	NA	15	NA	TRBV12-3/TRBV12-4	CASSKGSWGGYEQYF	TGTGCCAGCAGCAAGGGCTCCTGGGGCGGCTACGAGCAGTACTTC
TRBJ1-1	NA	15	NA	TRBV5-4	CASTDSTVQGFEALF	TGCGCCAGCACCGACTCCACGGTCCAGGGATTTGAAGCTCTCTTT
TRBJ2-2	many	15	NA	TRBV5-1	CASSTLQGNTGELFF	TGCGCCAGCAGCACCTTGCAGGGGAACACCGGGGAGCTGTTTTTT
TRBJ1-4	medium-sized	15	NA	TRBV6-5	CASSYRDGPNEKLFF	TGTGCCAGCAGTTATCGGGACGGACCCAATGAAAAACTGTTTTTT
TRBJ2-7	few	12	TRBD2	TRBV28	CAGSYGLAEQYF	TGTGCCGGCAGTTACGGACTAGCGGAGCAGTACTTC
TRBJ1-1	once	15	NA	TRBV11-2	CTSSPTDLMNTEAFF	TGTACCAGCAGCCCGACAGACCTCATGAACACTGAAGCTTTCTTT
TRBJ2-5	NA	13	NA	TRBV2	CASSGDVQETQYF	TGTGCCAGCAGTGGGGACGTCCAAGAGACCCAGTACTTC
TRBJ2-7	NA	17	NA	TRBV12-3/TRBV12-4	CASAASPTGLPTPDQYF	TGTGCCAGCGCCGCAAGCCCCACGGGACTTCCGACCCCCGATCAGTACTTC
TRBJ2-5	NA	14	TRBD2	TRBV10-3	CTTVPGLAMETQYF	TGTACCACCGTACCAGGACTAGCGATGGAGACCCAGTACTTC
TRBJ1-5	NA	15	NA	TRBV9	CASSVGGEGSQPQHF	TGTGCCAGCAGCGTAGGAGGGGAGGGGAGTCAGCCCCAGCATTTT
TRBJ2-7	NA	15	TRBD1	TRBV7-3	CASSLSSRTGYEQYF	TGTGCCAGCAGCCTTTCCTCCAGGACAGGCTACGAGCAGTACTTC
TRBJ2-7	many	15	NA	TRBV28	CASRKRQGFAYEQYF	TGTGCCAGCAGGAAACGTCAGGGGTTTGCCTACGAGCAGTACTTC
TRBJ2-1	NA	18	NA	TRBV7-8	CAGSPLGGSAVSYNDQFF	TGTGCCGGCAGCCCGCTTGGAGGCTCAGCGGTCTCCTACAATGACCAATTCTTC
TRBJ2-3	once	11	TRBD2	TRBV29-1	CSVGLAGTQYF	TGCAGTGTTGGACTAGCGGGAACGCAGTATTTT
TRBJ2-1	NA	16	NA	TRBV29-1	CSVERGASSRRTEQFF	TGCAGCGTTGAGAGGGGGGCGTCTAGCAGGAGGACTGAGCAGTTCTTC
TRBJ1-2	NA	14	NA	TRBV7-9	CAISRPAGKYGYTF	TGTGCCATCAGCCGACCAGCAGGGAAGTATGGCTACACCTTC
TRBJ1-5	NA	13	NA	TRBV6-2/TRBV6-3	CASRFIQGQPQRF	TGTGCCAGCAGATTTATTCAGGGTCAGCCCCAGCGTTTT
TRBJ2-2	NA	16	NA	TRBV10-3	CAIIETEGGNTGELFF	TGTGCCATCATTGAGACAGAAGGTGGGAACACCGGGGAGCTATTTTTT
TRBJ1-2	NA	12	NA	TRBV28	CTSSYYRGGYTF	TGTACCAGCAGCTACTACAGAGGGGGCTACACCTTC